This is a list of T cell receptor beta chains from one sample in a study of blood T cell repertoires in COVID-19. TCRdb's copy holds only in-frame clones and misses some; the assay was immunoSEQ multiplex PCR. This table has about 90,000 clones, 70% to 90% appearing once. Sequenced material: peripheral blood. The source of these receptors is a man aged 50 or older with COVID-19, enrolled during active disease. CDR3s include the opening cysteine and the closing phenylalanine or tryptophan. A D gene is named only where the DNA matches it firmly. Clone sizes are given selectively: once, few, many, or a class where the clone is expanded.

d_gene,j_gene,len,abundance,v_gene,CDR3nt,CDR3aa
TRBD1,TRBJ1-2,15,.,TRBV7-9,TGTGCCAGCAGCCCCCAGACAGGGGCTAACTATGGCTACACCTTC,CASSPQTGANYGYTF
TRBD1,TRBJ2-7,16,.,TRBV5-1,TGCGCCAGCAGCAAGGATCCGGGACAGGGGACCTACGAGCAGTACTTC,CASSKDPGQGTYEQYF
.,TRBJ2-1,17,.,TRBV7-9,TGTGCCAGCAGCCCCCGTTCGATCGGCGGTACTTACAATGAGCAGTTCTTC,CASSPRSIGGTYNEQFF
.,TRBJ2-2,13,few,TRBV2,TGTGCCAGCAGCATCCTTGGGCCCGGGGAGCTGTTTTTT,CASSILGPGELFF
TRBD1,TRBJ2-2,17,.,TRBV7-3,TGTGCCAGCAGCCCCCAGGGGGTAGCCATGAACACCGGGGAGCTGTTTTTT,CASSPQGVAMNTGELFF
TRBD1,TRBJ1-4,16,.,TRBV3-1/TRBV3-2,TGTGCCAGCAGCCAAGTGTTAAAGGACAGGAATGAAAAACTGTTTTTT,CASSQVLKDRNEKLFF
TRBD1,TRBJ1-2,15,.,TRBV5-1,TGCGCCAGCAGCTTGGCAGGGGGCGCTGGCTATGGCTACACCTTC,CASSLAGGAGYGYTF
TRBD1,TRBJ1-5,15,.,TRBV7-8,TGTGCCAGCAGTCTTGACAGGGACCGCAATCAGCCCCAGCATTTT,CASSLDRDRNQPQHF
TRBD1,TRBJ1-4,15,.,TRBV25-1,TGTGCCAGCAGTGGCCAGGGGGCTCCCTACGAAAAACTGTTTTTT,CASSGQGAPYEKLFF
.,TRBJ1-2,13,.,TRBV10-3,TGTGCCATCAGTGAATGGGAGGACTATGGCTACACCTTC,CAISEWEDYGYTF
.,TRBJ2-2,14,.,TRBV7-7,TGTGCTAGCAGCAGACAGGCGAACACCGGGGAGCTGTTTTTT,CASSRQANTGELFF
.,TRBJ1-1,14,.,TRBV30,TGTGCCTGGAGTGTAAGGAGCGGAAGGACTGAAGCTTTCTTT,CAWSVRSGRTEAFF
.,TRBJ2-7,11,once,TRBV28,TGTGCCAGCATTCAGGGCTACGAGCAGTACTTC,CASIQGYEQYF
TRBD1,TRBJ1-2,12,.,TRBV29-1,TGCAGCGCGCGGGACAGGGGGGACGGCTACACCTTC,CSARDRGDGYTF
.,TRBJ2-1,15,.,TRBV14,TGTGCCAGCAGTTCAGGGATGGGCTCCTACAATGAGCAGTTCTTC,CASSSGMGSYNEQFF
TRBD1,TRBJ1-5,17,.,TRBV7-8,TGTGCCAGCAGCCCGACAGGGTCGAGGGAATTAGGTCAGCCCCAGCATTTT,CASSPTGSRELGQPQHF
TRBD1,TRBJ2-5,14,.,TRBV2,TGTGCCAGCAGTGTCGAAACAGGGGAAGAGACCCAGTACTTC,CASSVETGEETQYF
TRBD1,TRBJ2-2,16,.,TRBV6-2/TRBV6-3,TGTGCCAGCAGCCTTACAGGGGTTCCAGTCGCCGGGGAGCTGTTTTTT,CASSLTGVPVAGELFF
.,TRBJ1-5,15,once,TRBV11-2,TGTGCCAGCAGCTTAGCCCCCAATAGCAATCAGCCCCAGCATTTT,CASSLAPNSNQPQHF
TRBD2,TRBJ2-3,16,once,TRBV15,TGTGCCACCAGCAGAGATGGGGCGGGGGGTACAGATACGCAGTATTTT,CATSRDGAGGTDTQYF
TRBD2,TRBJ2-1,16,.,TRBV20-1,TGCAGTGCTAGTGATCCTAGCGGGGGGCCGGGCAATGAGCAGTTCTTC,CSASDPSGGPGNEQFF
TRBD1,TRBJ2-2,17,once,TRBV5-1,TGCGCCAGCAGCACTGGACAGGGGCCAGCGAACACCGGGGAGCTGTTTTTT,CASSTGQGPANTGELFF
TRBD1,TRBJ1-6,16,.,TRBV4-2,TGTGCCAGCAGCCAAGTAACAGGGGGGAATAATTCACCCCTCCACTTT,CASSQVTGGNNSPLHF
.,TRBJ1-5,14,.,TRBV3-1/TRBV3-2,TGTGCCAGCAGCCAAAACCAGGGGAGACAGCCCCAGCATTTT,CASSQNQGRQPQHF
.,TRBJ2-1,15,.,TRBV9,TGTGCCAGCAGCGTAGTTGGGAGCTCCTACAATGAGCAGTTCTTC,CASSVVGSSYNEQFF
.,TRBJ1-4,13,.,TRBV6-5,TGTGCCAGCAGCTGGACAGTCCGGGAAAAACTGTTTTTT,CASSWTVREKLFF
.,TRBJ2-5,14,.,TRBV9,TGTGCCAGCAGCGCAGGACAGAGACAAGAGACCCAGTACTTC,CASSAGQRQETQYF
TRBD1,TRBJ2-5,15,.,TRBV4-2,TGTGCCAGCAGCCAAGATCTTAAGGGACAGGAGACCCAGTACTTC,CASSQDLKGQETQYF
TRBD1,TRBJ1-2,13,.,TRBV29-1,TGCAGCGTTGGGACAGGGGACGTCTATGGCTACACCTTC,CSVGTGDVYGYTF
.,TRBJ1-5,13,.,TRBV6-5,TGTGCCAGCAGTTACGGCCGCGGCCAGCCCCAGCATTTT,CASSYGRGQPQHF
TRBD1,TRBJ1-5,13,few,TRBV25-1,TGTGCCAGCGAGGGACAGGCCAATCAGCCCCAGCATTTT,CASEGQANQPQHF
TRBD1,TRBJ1-1,14,.,TRBV6-5,TGTGCCAGCAGTTACGGGGACAGATACACTGAAGCTTTCTTT,CASSYGDRYTEAFF
.,TRBJ1-6,13,.,TRBV2,TGTGCCAGCAGTTTCGGGGGAACTTCACCCCTCCACTTT,CASSFGGTSPLHF
.,TRBJ1-1,19,few,TRBV10-3,TGTGCCATCAGTGAGCGAAACCCTGGGGCGGCCGGGCGGGGCACTGAAGCTTTCTTT,CAISERNPGAAGRGTEAFF
TRBD1,TRBJ2-7,18,.,TRBV7-3,TGTGCCAGCAGCTCTAAGACCCGACAGGGCACCCTGACCTACGAGCAGTACTTC,CASSSKTRQGTLTYEQYF
.,TRBJ1-1,13,.,TRBV12-3/TRBV12-4,TGTGCCAGCAGTTTAGGGGGTGGGAGGAGAGCTTTCTTT,CASSLGGGRRAFF